The T cell receptor beta chain described here comes from a study of shared clonotypes between healthy human individuals (dated by TCRdb to 2018 to 2021). Context from the whole study: The cohort included three men and two women between 18 and 49 years of age. For each donor, CD4 naive and CD4 memory were each given three plates, CD8 naive was given two plates, and CD8 memory was given one plate. Blood TCR repertoires of roughly five healthy adults were deeply sequenced to estimate repertoire size and the extent of clonotype sharing between individuals. Different laboratories and diverse techniques were used to prepare libraries and sequence TCR repertoires, to increase sequencing depth and limit assay-specific biases. Leukapheresis yielded between about 0.9 and 9 billion PBMCs per donor. Study-level results and caveats: Larger estimated clonotype richness was generally found for naive subsets than for memory subsets. Sampling was limited to blood, and TCR repertoires in tissue likely differ from TCR repertoires in blood. Incomplete sequencing was indicated by rarefaction of sorted-subset datasets, despite the large sequencing depth. The small number of donors limited the genetic and exposure-history diversity represented. Compared with non-shared clonotypes, the clonotypes found in all four sorted-subset donors had higher generation probabilities. Pairwise subsampling led to the expectation that sequencing depth would affect the degree of clonotype sharing among donors. About 5% of naive CD4, around 4% of naive CD8, about 2.1% of memory CD4, and about 0.4% of memory CD8 clonotypes were shared across four donors.

Using the deep immunoSEQ assay, TCR CDR3 regions were amplified from genomic DNA by multiplex PCR. Extracted genomic DNA from each cell subset was distributed evenly across all wells of several immunoSEQ 96-well plates, and each plate was treated as a replicate. For sorted subsets, around 200 ng genomic DNA, equal to 25,000 to 35,000 T cell genomes, was loaded into each replicate PCR. Purified libraries were measured with a Qubit 3.0 fluorometer, size-checked on a Bioanalyzer 2100, and measured again with the KAPA Library Quantification kit. A separate single-read 150-cycle Illumina NextSeq 550 flow cell was used to sequence each immunoSEQ 96-well plate. In the source study's methods: Because the immunoSEQ output held only junctional sequences and lacked quality scores, the filtering could not match the filtering applied to full-length reads. Sequences were annotated with PyIR, a Python wrapper for IgBLAST v1.9, using IMGT germline references to assign V/J genes and CDR3. Reads were filtered out if the reads had weak V/J assignments (E-value above 1e-6), no CDR3, stop codons, out-of-frame junctions, or ambiguous translated residues. A V3J clonotype was defined by an identical inferred V gene, J gene, and CDR3 amino acid sequence. To compute the percentage overlap between repertoires, the number of shared unique clonotypes was divided by the size of the smaller repertoire. Three approaches were used to assess repertoire richness: RTK rarefaction, the Chao1 estimator, and Recon v2.1 estimates of unobserved clonotypes. Generation probabilities for all TCRbeta clonotypes obtained by the gDNA method from a handful of donors were computed using OLGA. TCRdb retrieved this table from immuneACCESS and kept in-frame rearrangements only. Not all clones are present; in checked studies, unresolved V genes account for under half, and no reason is known for the remainder. From that table come the V and J calls and clone size; the DNA was used to work out D and trimming. In this sample the table shows some 2 million clones, over 85% of which occur a single time. Roughly 1.1% of the sample rests with the top ten.

The CDR3 starts with the cysteine, ends with the phenylalanine, and has 16 residues. Of the read, only the CDR3 DNA is kept; its 48 bases are in frame from base 1. CDR1 and CDR2 (SGHDT, YYEEEE) derive from the germline V gene. V gives up 3 bases and J gives up 2 bases, and the segment between their germline ends measures 18 bases. On this clone: Its antigen is unknown. No clone much larger than this one lies a single base away; base qualities are absent.

CD8 naive samples were obtained by positive selection for CCR7 among CD45RO-negative cells, yielding a CD45RA+CCR7+ population from which TemRA cells were excluded. Healthy HIV-negative adults with no recently reported acute infections or vaccinations were included as donors. Every donor was a Caucasian adult residing in Nashville, Tennessee, USA. Blood was collected by leukapheresis, and PBMCs were isolated by Ficoll-Histopaque density gradient centrifugation and then cryopreserved in liquid nitrogen vapor phase. Analytical flow cytometry was used to check the purity and quantity of every magnetically sorted T cell population. From each sorted fraction, genomic DNA was isolated and quantified by UV absorbance on a Nanodrop 2000c.

This sequence was found in a man aged 18 to 30 in good health. The receptor chain draws on TRBV5-6 and TRBJ2-7; the D gene remains uncertain. Sequencing was done on a sample of naive CD8+ T cells sorted from blood. The cell subset or site label for this specimen denotes: CD45RA+CCR7+. The CDR3 protein: CASSWASGPKTYEQYF. The DNA sequence is as follows: TGTGCCAGCAGCTGGGCTTCGGGTCCAAAAACCTACGAGCAGTACTTC.